The sequence of this T cell receptor (beta chain) was determined in a study of T cells after yellow fever vaccination. Whole-study results and caveats: Re-detected after boosting: most primary clones, about 95% of CD4 and 75% to 90% of CD8.

Using its own MiXCR run on the 5' RACE reads, TCRdb lists one record per CDR3 protein. There are 300,000 to 450,000 distinct CDR3 sequences in the sample; approximately 6% occur only once, and roughly 15% lies in the top ten. This CDR3 comprises 14 residues. Germline lookup yields CDR1 SGHTA and CDR2 FQGTGA. V was shortened by 6 bases and J by 9 bases, with 18 bases between the two germline ends. As for this clonotype: The antigen is not known. This may be a read error, as it is one base from a much larger clone.

The sequence was collected from a man under 40 who received the YFV17D yellow fever vaccine. The starting material was PBMCs, obtained 5 days after the yellow fever booster vaccination. The V call is TRBV7-3, the J call TRBJ2-4, with D perhaps being TRBD1 or TRBD2 (5 bases each). This chain's CDR3 is CASSPCHEGSIQYF. Here the CDR3 DNA reads TGTGCCAGCAGTCCATGCCACGAGGGGAGCATTCAGTACTTC.